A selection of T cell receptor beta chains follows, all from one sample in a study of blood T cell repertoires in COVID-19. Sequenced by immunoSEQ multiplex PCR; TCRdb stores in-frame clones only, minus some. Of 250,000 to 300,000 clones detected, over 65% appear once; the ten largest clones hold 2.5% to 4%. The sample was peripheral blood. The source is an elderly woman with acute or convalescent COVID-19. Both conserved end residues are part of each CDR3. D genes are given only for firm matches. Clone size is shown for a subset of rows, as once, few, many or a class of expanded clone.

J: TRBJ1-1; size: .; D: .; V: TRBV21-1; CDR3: CAKLGVTNTEAFF; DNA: TGTGCCAAACTCGGGGTGACGAACACTGAAGCTTTCTTT
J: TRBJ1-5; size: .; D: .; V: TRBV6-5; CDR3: CASRSLQGQPQHF; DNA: TGTGCCAGCAGAAGCCTTCAGGGACAGCCCCAGCATTTT
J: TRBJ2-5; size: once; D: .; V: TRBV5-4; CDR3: CASSFTGKAQYF; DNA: TGTGCCAGCAGCTTTACAGGGAAGGCCCAGTACTTC
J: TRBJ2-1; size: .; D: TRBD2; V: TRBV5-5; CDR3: CASSFGTSPYNEQFF; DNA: TGTGCCAGCAGCTTTGGGACTAGCCCTTACAATGAGCAGTTCTTC
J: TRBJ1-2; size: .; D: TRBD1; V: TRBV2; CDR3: CASSLQTGNYGYTF; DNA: TGTGCCAGCAGCCTCCAGACAGGGAACTATGGCTACACCTTC
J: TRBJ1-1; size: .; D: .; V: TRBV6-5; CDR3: CASRGHDAEAFF; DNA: TGTGCCAGCAGGGGGCACGACGCTGAAGCTTTCTTT
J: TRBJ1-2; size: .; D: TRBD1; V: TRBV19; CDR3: CASSTPGQVYGYTF; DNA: TGTGCCAGTAGTACTCCGGGACAGGTCTATGGCTACACCTTC
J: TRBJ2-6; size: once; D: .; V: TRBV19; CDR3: CASSGRQARTGANVLTF; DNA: TGTGCCAGTAGTGGAAGACAGGCTAGGACTGGGGCCAACGTCCTGACTTTC
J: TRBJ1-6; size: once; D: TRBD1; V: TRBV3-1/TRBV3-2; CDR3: CASSALTGTYSPLHF; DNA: TGTGCCAGCAGCGCTTTGACAGGGACTTATTCACCCCTCCACTTT
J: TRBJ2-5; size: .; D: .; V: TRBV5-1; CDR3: CASSLADTRETQYF; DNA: TGCGCCAGCAGCTTGGCGGACACCCGAGAGACCCAGTACTTC
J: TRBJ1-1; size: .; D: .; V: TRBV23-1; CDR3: CASSQQEGNTEAFF; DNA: TGCGCCAGCAGTCAACAGGAGGGGAACACTGAAGCTTTCTTT
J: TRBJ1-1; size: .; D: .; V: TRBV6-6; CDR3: CASRTGTEAFF; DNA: TGTGCCAGCAGAACAGGGACTGAAGCTTTCTTT
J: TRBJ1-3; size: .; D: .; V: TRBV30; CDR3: CAWSLWANSGNTIYF; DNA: TGTGCCTGGAGTTTGTGGGCCAACTCTGGAAACACCATATATTTT
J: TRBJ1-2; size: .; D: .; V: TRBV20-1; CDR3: CSARDWLGYTF; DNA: TGCAGTGCTAGAGATTGGCTGGGCTACACCTTC
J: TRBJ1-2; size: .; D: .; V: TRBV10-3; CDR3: CAISESLAGGYTF; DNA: TGTGCCATCAGTGAGTCGTTGGCAGGGGGCTACACCTTC
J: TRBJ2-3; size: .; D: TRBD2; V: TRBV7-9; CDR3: CASSSLAGGTDTQYF; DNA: TGTGCCAGCAGTTCACTGGCGGGGGGGACAGATACGCAGTATTTT
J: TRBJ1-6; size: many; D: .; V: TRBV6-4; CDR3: CASTPNPGNSPLHF; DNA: TGTGCCAGCACGCCGAACCCGGGGAATTCACCCCTCCACTTT
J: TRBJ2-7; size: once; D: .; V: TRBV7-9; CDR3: CASSFGGGNYEQYF; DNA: TGTGCCAGCAGCTTCGGTGGCGGAAACTACGAGCAGTACTTC
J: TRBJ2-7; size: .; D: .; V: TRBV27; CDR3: CATMAPGQQIEQYF; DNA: TGTGCCACCATGGCCCCGGGACAACAAATCGAGCAGTACTTC
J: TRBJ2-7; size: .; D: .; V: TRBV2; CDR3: CASSNLYGGQYF; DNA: TGTGCCAGCAGTAACCTCTACGGCGGGCAGTACTTC
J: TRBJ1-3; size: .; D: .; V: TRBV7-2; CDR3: CASSLEISSGNTIYF; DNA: TGTGCCAGCAGTTTGGAGATTAGCTCTGGAAACACCATATATTTT
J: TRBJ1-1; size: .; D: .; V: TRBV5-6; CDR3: CASSLRGASNTEAFF; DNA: TGTGCCAGCAGCTTACGGGGGGCCTCGAACACTGAAGCTTTCTTT
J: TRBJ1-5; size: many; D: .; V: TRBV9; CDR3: CASSVDGAGQPQHF; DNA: TGTGCCAGCAGCGTAGATGGGGCCGGACAGCCCCAGCATTTT